These 12 T cell receptor beta chains were all obtained from the same sample, sequenced in a study of blood T cell repertoires in COVID-19. Profiled with immunoSEQ multiplex PCR; TCRdb holds only in-frame clones, not every one. The data hold around 59,000 clones, with 75% to 90% observed a single time. What was sequenced was peripheral blood. The receptors come from a man in his 60s with acute or convalescent COVID-19.

V and J are TRBV3-1 (or the pseudogene TRBV3-2) and TRBJ1-3; 8 nucleotides line up with TRBD1. V was clipped by 4 bases and J by 4 bases; unmatched bases: 3. Germline CDR1 LGHDT, CDR2 YNNKEL (reference sequence). This CDR3 spans 14 amino acids. The CDR3 nucleotides are TGTGCCAGCAGCCGGGACAGGAACGGAAACACCATATATTTT. Its translation is CASSRDRNGNTIYF.

The chain has TRBV7-6 and TRBJ2-7; 7 nucleotides line up with TRBD1. The germline gives CDR1 SGHVS, CDR2 FNYEAQ. V was pared by 1 base and J by 6 bases, with 3 bases of the junction left unmatched. This CDR3 has 13 residues. CDR3 sequence (DNA): TGTGCCAGCAGCTTAGAGGGGGCCCGCGAGCAGTACTTC. It codes for CASSLEGAREQYF. Complete variable domain (other parts from reference TRBV7-6 and TRBJ2-7): GAGVSQSPRYKVTKRGQDVALRCDPISGHVSLYWYRQALGQGPEFLTYFNYEAQQDKSGLPNDRFSAERPEGSISTLTIQRTEQRDSAMYRCASSLEGAREQYFGPGTRLTVT.

The chain uses TRBV2 and TRBJ1-5; no clear D. Germline values: CDR1 SNHLY, CDR2 FYNNEI. Trimming left V 7 bases short and J 3 bases short, with 10 bases between. CDR3 length equals 13 residues. The CDR3 sequence: CASKENHNQPQHF. DNA for the CDR3: TGTGCCAGCAAGGAGAACCACAATCAGCCCCAGCATTTT.

The chain has TRBV6-5 and TRBJ2-7; D unresolved. V lost 4 bases and J 6 bases, leaving 10 bases between the germline ends. This CDR3 comprises 12 residues. Germline V gives CDR1 MNHEY, CDR2 SVGAGI. The CDR3 DNA follows: TGTGCCAGCAGTTCCGAAACGGGCGAGCAGTACTTC. Encoded protein: CASSSETGEQYF.

This rearrangement joins TRBV11-3 to TRBJ2-4, with 9 bases aligning to TRBD1. Per germline, CDR1 SGHNT and CDR2 YENEEA. V shed 2 bases and J 4 bases; nucleotides not matched to a gene: 6. The CDR3 totals 16 residues. CDR3 in DNA: TGTGCCAGCAGCTTAAAGGCGACAGGGGGTAAAAACATTCAGTACTTC. Encoded protein: CASSLKATGGKNIQYF.

The chain has TRBV5-1 and TRBJ1-1, with D unclear. Germline V CDR1 and CDR2: SGHRS, YFSETQ. The V gene lost 1 base and the J gene lost 6 bases, with 13 bases spanning the gap. This CDR3 contains 14 residues. The CDR3 protein is CASSLSDSRAEAFF. The CDR3, as DNA: TGCGCCAGCAGCTTGTCAGATTCACGGGCTGAAGCTTTCTTT.

The chain carries TRBV6-5 and TRBJ1-3; D may be TRBD1 (5 bases). Germline values: CDR1 MNHEY, CDR2 SVGAGI. This CDR3 is 11 amino acids long. V was shortened by 8 bases and J by 8 bases, with 10 bases between the two germline ends. In DNA, the CDR3 is TGTGCCAGCTCTCTGGGGCACACCATATATTTT. As protein: CASSLGHTIYF.

The chain carries TRBV27 and TRBJ2-7, with D possibly TRBD2 on 7 matching bases. The CDR3 covers 12 residues. Trimming pared 5 bases from V and 7 bases from J, leaving 12 bases between. Looked up from germline, CDR1 is MNHEY and CDR2 is SMNVEV (reference sequence). This CDR3 is CASSRGGWEQYF. The CDR3 DNA follows: TGTGCCAGCAGTAGGGGGGGATGGGAGCAGTACTTC.

The V call is TRBV2, the J call TRBJ2-2; D may be TRBD1 (6 bases). The CDR3 consists of 15 residues. Trimming took off 6 bases at V and 3 bases at J, with 14 bases between the two ends. Germline loops: CDR1 SNHLY, CDR2 FYNNEI. CDR3 DNA: TGTGCCAGCAGATGGTCTGGACAGCACACCGGGGAGCTGTTTTTT. It translates to CASRWSGQHTGELFF.

The chain couples TRBV10-3 to TRBJ2-7; D perhaps matches TRBD1 (5 bases). The germline gives CDR1 ENHRY, CDR2 SYGVKD. Trimming shortened V by 6 bases and J by 6 bases, and 18 bases separated the two germline ends. The CDR3 has 14 amino acids. For the CDR3, the DNA is TGTGCCATCAGGGCACAGATCCAAACAGGCGAGCAGTACTTC. The encoded protein is CAIRAQIQTGEQYF.

The chain links TRBV6-5 to TRBJ2-1; D is undetermined. Trimming stripped 2 bases from V and 0 bases from J, with 8 bases between. Germline assignment: CDR1 MNHEY and CDR2 SVGAGI. CDR3 size: 15 residues. CDR3: CASSYEASSYNEQFF. The CDR3 DNA is TGTGCCAGCAGTTACGAGGCGAGCTCCTACAATGAGCAGTTCTTC.

The chain is built from TRBV11-3 and TRBJ2-7, with 12 positions matching TRBD2. With V trimmed by 5 bases and J by 5 bases, 7 bases remained unmatched. CDR3 size: 15 residues. Per germline, CDR1 SGHNT and CDR2 YENEEA. CDR3 amino acids: CASSSRLAGENEQYF. CDR3 nucleotide sequence: TGTGCCAGCAGCAGCAGACTAGCGGGAGAAAACGAGCAGTACTTC. Together with reference TRBV11-3 and TRBJ2-7, the CDR3 gives the full variable domain: EAGVVQSPRYKIIEKKQPVAFWCNPISGHNTLYWYLQNLGQGPELLIRYENEEAVDDSQLPKDRFSAERLKGVDSTLKIQPAELGDSAVYLCASSSRLAGENEQYFGPGTRLTVT.